The 18 T cell receptor beta chains listed next were all sequenced from one sample in a study of T-cell memory formation after mild COVID-19. A single record per CDR3 protein comes from TCRdb applying MiXCR to the 5' RACE reads. Among about half a million distinct CDR3 sequences listed, 15% to 20% were seen once. The source material was PBMCs or a T cell subset sorted from them (not recorded which). These receptors all stem from an adult woman who had mild COVID-19 (a few samples of this study predate the infection). Cell type and time point are not known.

This clonotype showed up just a few times. The V gene is TRBV9, the J gene TRBJ2-7, with no clear D. The CDR3 consists of 14 residues. V lost 0 bases and J 3 bases, leaving 10 bases between the germline ends. Per the germline V gene, CDR1 is SGDLS and CDR2 is YYNGEE. In DNA form, the CDR3 reads TGTGCCAGCAGCGTAGGGGGTGGAGACTACGAGCAGTACTTC. The encoded protein is CASSVGGGDYEQYF.

This clonotype was counted a few times. The rearrangement joins TRBV4-2 to TRBJ2-4; the D gene could be TRBD1 or TRBD2 (5 bases each). Trimming shortened V by 2 bases and J by 0 bases, and 8 bases separated the two germline ends. Germline-derived CDR1 and CDR2 are LGHNA and YNFKEQ. This CDR3 has 15 residues. In nucleotides, the CDR3 is TGTGCCAGCAGCCAATTTGGGACAGCCAAAAACATTCAGTACTTC. Translation: CASSQFGTAKNIQYF.

This clonotype was picked up a small number of times. J is TRBJ2-4 and V is TRBV20-1; D possibly matches TRBD1 or TRBD2 (5 bases each). The CDR3 sequence is 15 residues long. Germline CDR1 is DFQATT and CDR2 is SNEGSKA (reference sequence). V dropped 3 bases and J dropped 6 bases, with 18 bases sitting between them. The CDR3 here is CSARPLMGDSNIQYF. The CDR3 DNA sequence: TGCAGTGCTAGGCCTCTTATGGGGGATTCAAACATTCAGTACTTC.

This clonotype appeared a few times. This chain connects TRBV4-3 to TRBJ2-1; 12 bases are shared with TRBD2. V lost 4 bases and J lost 8; bases outside the gene matches: 15. The CDR3 length is 18 residues. CDR1 LGHNA and CDR2 YSLEER come from the germline V gene. The CDR3 here is CASSPSKDTTSGRHEQFF. The CDR3 nucleotides are TGCGCCAGCAGCCCGTCCAAGGATACTACTAGCGGGAGGCATGAGCAGTTCTTC.

This clonotype was detected only a few times. The chain uses TRBV7-9 and TRBJ2-2; D assignment may be TRBD1 or TRBD2 (5 bases each). The CDR3 covers 16 residues. Deletions cut 1 base from V and 3 bases from J, with 12 bases between. CDR1 and CDR2 (germline): SEHNR, FQNEAQ (reference sequence). The CDR3 loop reads CASSLVGGTYTGELFF. CDR3 sequence (DNA): TGTGCCAGCAGCTTAGTTGGGGGAACGTACACCGGGGAGCTGTTTTTT. Full variable domain (missing parts from reference TRBV7-9 and TRBJ2-2): DTGVSQNPRHKITKRGQNVTFRCDPISEHNRLYWYRQTLGQGPEFLTYFQNEAQLEKSRLLSDRFSAERPKGSFSTLEIQRTEQGDSAMYLCASSLVGGTYTGELFFGEGSRLTVL.

A few counts support this clonotype. The chain links TRBV5-1 to TRBJ2-1; 10 bases fit TRBD2. Losses at the gene ends were 0 bases for V and 3 bases for J; bases not matched to a gene: 6. This CDR3 spans 17 amino acids. CDR1 SGHRS and CDR2 YFSETQ come from the germline V gene. CDR3 sequence reads: CASSLERTSGDYNEQFF. In nucleotides, the CDR3 is TGCGCCAGCAGCTTGGAACGGACTAGCGGAGACTACAATGAGCAGTTCTTC.

The table lists this clonotype with a few counts. DNA of the CDR3: TGCAGTGCCCGCCGGGACAGCTCCTATGGCTACACCTTC. It codes for CSARRDSSYGYTF. The genes are TRBV20-1 and TRBJ1-2; the match to TRBD1 covers 7 bases. The germline gives CDR1 DFQATT, CDR2 SNEGSKA (reference sequence). V shed 6 bases, J shed 4 bases, and the junction held 8 bases outside the gene matches. The CDR3 loop spans 13 amino acids.

The chain links TRBV6-2 or TRBV6-3 to TRBJ2-7, with a weak D call TRBD2 (6 bases). Germline CDR1 and CDR2: MNHEY and SVGEGT. CDR3 length equals 14 residues. V gave up 3 bases and J gave up 7 bases, with 16 bases separating them. The CDR3 protein is CASSYPSELAEQYF. CDR3 nucleotide sequence: TGTGCCAGCAGTTATCCTTCCGAACTAGCAGAGCAGTACTTC.

The chain uses TRBV20-1 and TRBJ2-2; D is unclear. Germline lookup yields CDR1 DFQATT and CDR2 SNEGSKA (reference sequence). The CDR3 runs to 15 residues. This CDR3 reads CSAPGFRANTGELFF. The CDR3 DNA follows: TGCAGCGCCCCCGGTTTTAGGGCGAACACCGGGGAGCTGTTTTTT.

The V and J genes are TRBV11-2 and TRBJ1-1, with 8 bases identical to TRBD1. Germline assignment: CDR1 SGHAT and CDR2 FQNNGV. Trimming removed 5 bases from V and 5 bases from J; junction bases left unmatched: 10. The CDR3 totals 15 residues. The CDR3 coding sequence is TGTGCCAGCAGCGGCTACCTACAGGGGGGGACTGAAGCTTTCTTT. Protein product: CASSGYLQGGTEAFF.

The CDR3 DNA is TGTGCCATCAGTGAGTTTGAGAGAAACGGTGGAAACACCATATATTTT. Amino acid sequence: CAISEFERNGGNTIYF. The chain couples TRBV10-3 to TRBJ1-3; D not resolved. The germline gives CDR1 ENHRY, CDR2 SYGVKD. V dropped 1 base and J dropped 3 bases, with 13 bases sitting between them. The length of the CDR3 is 16 residues.

This chain links TRBV6-2 or TRBV6-3 with TRBJ2-3; 8 nucleotides match TRBD2. After removal of 0 bases from V and 7 bases from J, the junction contained 12 bases not matched to a gene. CDR1 is MNHEY, CDR2 SVGEGT, per germline. The CDR3 is 17 residues long. The CDR3 DNA is TGTGCCAGCAGTTACTCGGAATCCAGCGGGAGTAGAAATACGCAGTATTTT. It yields the protein CASSYSESSGSRNTQYF.

This clonotype was seen a handful of times. The V call is TRBV5-1, the J call TRBJ2-1; no clear D. Trimming stripped 0 bases from V and 0 bases from J, with 7 bases between. The germline gives CDR1 SGHRS, CDR2 YFSETQ. This CDR3 region has 15 residues. The CDR3 DNA is TGCGCCAGCAGCTTGGAATACCCCTCCTACAATGAGCAGTTCTTC. As protein: CASSLEYPSYNEQFF.

This rearrangement joins TRBV11-3 to TRBJ2-1; 8 positions agree with TRBD2. The germline gives CDR1 SGHNT, CDR2 YENEEA. Germline trimming cut 5 bases from V and 7 bases from J; bases unmatched to any gene: 16. The CDR3 loop spans 17 amino acids. CDR3 nucleotide sequence: TGTGCCAGCAGCCTCAGAGGTAGCGGGGCGGCGGGAAATGAGCAGTTCTTC. It translates to CASSLRGSGAAGNEQFF. The full variable domain, its missing parts supplied by reference TRBV11-3 and TRBJ2-1, is EAGVVQSPRYKIIEKKQPVAFWCNPISGHNTLYWYLQNLGQGPELLIRYENEEAVDDSQLPKDRFSAERLKGVDSTLKIQPAELGDSAVYLCASSLRGSGAAGNEQFFGPGTRLTVL.

This chain links TRBV30 with TRBJ1-5; D is unresolved. There are 13 residues in the CDR3. Germline assignment: CDR1 GTSNPN and CDR2 SVGIG (reference sequence). V was shortened by 2 bases and J by 3 bases, with 8 bases between the two germline ends. CDR3 amino acids: CAWSFNLNQPQHF. CDR3 DNA: TGTGCCTGGAGTTTTAACCTCAATCAGCCCCAGCATTTT.

This clonotype has only a few counts. V gene TRBV15 combines with J gene TRBJ2-7, with D uncertain. This CDR3 contains 15 residues. Germline V gives CDR1 LNHNV, CDR2 YYDKDF (reference sequence). V was clipped by 0 bases and J by 2 bases, with 11 bases between them. CDR3 nucleotides: TGTGCCACCAGCAGAGAAGGCGGAGTAACCTACGAGCAGTACTTC. Protein: CATSREGGVTYEQYF. Filled out from reference TRBV15 and TRBJ2-7, the complete variable domain reads DAMVIQNPRYQVTQFGKPVTLSCSQTLNHNVMYWYQQKSSQAPKLLFHYYDKDFNNEADTPDNFQSRRPNTSFCFLDIRSPGLGDTAMYLCATSREGGVTYEQYFGPGTRLTVT.

This clonotype was seen only a few times. V is TRBV3-1 and J is TRBJ1-1; D is undetermined. The CDR3 is made up of 13 amino acids. The germline gives CDR1 LGHDT, CDR2 YNNKEL (reference sequence). Trimming shortened V by 11 bases and J by 1 base, and 14 bases separated the two germline ends. CDR3 sequence (DNA): TGTGCCTCCGGGGAGGCGAGGAACACTGAAGCTTTCTTT. It specifies CASGEARNTEAFF.

This clonotype came up a few times. The chain links TRBV6-5 to TRBJ2-7; D is possibly TRBD2 (5 bases). CDR1 is MNHEY, CDR2 SVGAGI, per germline. CDR3 size: 16 residues. V was pared by 0 bases and J by 2 bases, with 14 bases between. As DNA, the CDR3 is TGTGCCAGCAGTTACTCCCCAACCGGGAAAACCTACGAGCAGTACTTC. Its protein product is CASSYSPTGKTYEQYF.